These 20 T cell receptor beta chains share one sample of origin, sequenced in a study of cytomegalovirus exposure and HLA in healthy donors. PCR was performed using 60 Vbeta and 13 Jbeta primers. Produced via immunoSEQ multiplex PCR; TCRdb's table is partial and in-frame only. Among about 170,000 clones listed, around 80% were seen once. The sample taken for sequencing was PBMCs. The receptors were sampled from a man younger than 35 in good health and CMV-seronegative.

This clone was seen a handful of times. V usage is TRBV7-9 and J usage is TRBJ1-4; 9 nucleotides match TRBD1. Germline CDR1 and CDR2: SEHNR and FQNEAQ (reference sequence). This CDR3 contains 14 residues. The ends lost 5 bases at V and 8 bases at J; junction bases unmatched: 6. CDR3 region: CASSKGQGGEKLFF. The DNA of the CDR3 is TGTGCCAGCAGCAAGGGACAGGGTGGGGAAAAACTGTTTTTT.

V usage is TRBV6-5 and J usage is TRBJ2-7, with D unresolved. The CDR3 is made up of 14 amino acids. Looked up from germline, CDR1 is MNHEY and CDR2 is SVGAGI. Trimming took 0 bases from V and 6 from J, leaving 12 bases between them. The CDR3 here is CASSYSMAASEQYF. The CDR3 region has the DNA TGTGCCAGCAGTTACTCGATGGCCGCCTCCGAGCAGTACTTC.

The chain joins TRBV7-6 to TRBJ2-7; 7 positions agree with TRBD1. The J segment lost 2 bases and the V segment lost 5 bases, leaving 9 bases of the junction unmatched. The length of the CDR3 is 15 residues. Germline CDR1 is SGHVS and CDR2 is FNYEAQ. The CDR3 protein is CASSPSGTVTYEQYF. Written as DNA, the CDR3 is TGTGCCAGCAGCCCCTCCGGGACAGTCACCTACGAGCAGTACTTC.

This clone was found a few times. The CDR3, as DNA: TGTGCCAGTAGTCCGCATAACAGGGGGCTAGCCCAGCCCCAGCATTTT. This encodes CASSPHNRGLAQPQHF. The rearrangement joins TRBV19 to TRBJ1-5; 9 bases map to TRBD1. This CDR3 has 16 amino acids. Trimming cost V 5 bases and J 7 bases; bases outside gene matches: 12. In germline, CDR1 is LNHDA, CDR2 SQIVND (reference sequence).

V and J are TRBV19 and TRBJ2-3, with 15 bases aligning to TRBD2. After removal of 5 bases from V and 5 bases from J, the junction contained 5 bases not matched to a gene. Germline V lookup: CDR1 LNHDA, CDR2 SQIVND (reference sequence). The CDR3 has 16 amino acids. Here the CDR3 reads CASSSGTSGRLDTQYF. The CDR3, as DNA: TGTGCCAGTAGTTCAGGGACTAGCGGGAGGCTAGATACGCAGTATTTT.

A remark on this clone: Compared with germline, one end of the junction differs, possibly owing to a read error. The chain joins TRBV5-8 to TRBJ2-7; possibly TRBD1 for D (6 bases). The CDR3 totals 12 residues. CDR1 is SGHTS and CDR2 is YDEGEE in the germline V gene. CDR3 nucleotides: TGTGCCAGCAGCTACCGACAGGTCGTCTCTCCCTTC. Its protein is CASSYRQVVSPF.

V and J are TRBV5-1 and TRBJ2-7; 7 bases agree with TRBD2. Trimming at V came to 5 bases and at J to 7 bases, leaving 18 bases not matched to a gene. There are 16 residues in the CDR3. Looked up from germline, CDR1 is SGHRS and CDR2 is YFSETQ. The CDR3 sequence is CASRTGGSTYAGEQYF. The CDR3 DNA sequence: TGCGCCAGCAGAACGGGGGGTTCCACCTACGCTGGTGAGCAGTACTTC.

The rearrangement uses TRBV19 and TRBJ2-7; 8 bases fit TRBD1. Germline trimming cut 4 bases from V and 5 bases from J; bases unmatched to any gene: 7. The CDR3 covers 14 residues. Germline CDR1 LNHDA, CDR2 SQIVND (reference sequence). The CDR3 protein is CASSTGQGQDEQYF. For the CDR3, the DNA is TGTGCCAGTAGTACTGGACAGGGACAGGACGAGCAGTACTTC.

This clone was counted once. The rearrangement links TRBV5-1 to TRBJ2-7; 8 bases agree with TRBD2. This CDR3 is 14 amino acids long. The V gene's germline CDR1 is SGHRS and CDR2 YFSETQ. Trimming took 4 bases from V and 6 from J; bases not matched to a gene: 9. The CDR3 loop reads CASSTGLVAGEQYF. CDR3 sequence (DNA): TGCGCCAGCAGCACGGGACTAGTCGCTGGCGAGCAGTACTTC.

The chain carries TRBV4-2 and TRBJ2-5; the match to TRBD2 covers 11 bases. CDR1 is LGHNA, CDR2 YNFKEQ, per germline. The V gene end was trimmed by 1 base and the J gene end by 2 bases; junction bases not matched to a gene: 3. The CDR3 has 16 amino acids. CDR3 DNA sequence: TGTGCCAGCAGCCAAGCACTAGCGGGGGCTCAAGAGACCCAGTACTTC. As protein: CASSQALAGAQETQYF.

The V and J genes are TRBV11-2 and TRBJ2-5; 7 bases align to TRBD2. The CDR3 sequence is 18 residues long. V was pared by 5 bases and J by 3 bases, with 18 bases of the junction left unmatched. Germline V gene sequence: CDR1 SGHAT, CDR2 FQNNGV. The CDR3 reads CASSVRRLAASEKETQYF. The CDR3, as DNA: TGTGCCAGCAGCGTCAGGCGGCTAGCGGCCTCCGAGAAAGAGACCCAGTACTTC.

This clone was found once. In the same sample, other DNA sequences code for this CDR3. The chain recombines TRBV6-1 with TRBJ1-5; D is possibly TRBD1 (5 bases). V gave up 4 bases and J gave up 3 bases, with 10 bases separating them. Germline V CDR1 and CDR2: MNHNS, SASEGT. The CDR3 loop spans 14 amino acids. CDR3 residues: CASSVKQDNQPQHF. The CDR3, as DNA: TGTGCCAGCAGTGTCAAACAGGACAATCAGCCCCAGCATTTT.

The rearrangement links TRBV28 to TRBJ1-5; D possibly corresponds to TRBD1 (6 bases). V lost 7 bases, J lost 1 base, and 11 bases lay in between. CDR1 is MDHEN, CDR2 SYDVKM, per germline. The length of the CDR3 is 14 residues. The chain's CDR3 is CASTGVLSNQPQHF. In DNA, the CDR3 is TGTGCCAGCACAGGGGTTCTAAGCAATCAGCCCCAGCATTTT.

J is TRBJ1-1 and V is TRBV11-3; no firm D call. Trimming pared 2 bases from V and 1 base from J, leaving 5 bases between. The CDR3 runs to 13 residues. Germline V gene data show CDR1 as SGHNT and CDR2 as YENEEA. DNA for the CDR3: TGTGCCAGCAGCTTAAACGGGAACACTGAAGCTTTCTTT. The encoded protein is CASSLNGNTEAFF.

V gene TRBV5-1 combines with J gene TRBJ2-1; 9 bases are a match to TRBD2. V lost 0 bases and J lost 3; bases outside the gene matches: 4. CDR3 length equals 16 residues. Per germline, CDR1 SGHRS and CDR2 YFSETQ. CDR3 in DNA: TGCGCCAGCAGCTTGGGCGGGAGGGCCAGCTACAATGAGCAGTTCTTC. This codes for CASSLGGRASYNEQFF. The full variable domain, with the rest looked up from reference TRBV5-1 and TRBJ2-1, is KAGVTQTPRYLIKTRGQQVTLSCSPISGHRSVSWYQQTPGQGLQFLFEYFSETQRNKGNFPGRFSGRQFSNSRSEMNVSTLELGDSALYLCASSLGGRASYNEQFFGPGTRLTVL.

The chain employs TRBV18 and TRBJ2-3; D perhaps matches TRBD1 (6 bases). The V gene lost 4 bases and the J gene lost 3 bases, with 11 bases spanning the gap. The germline V gene encodes CDR1 KGHSH and CDR2 LQKENI. CDR3 length equals 14 residues. For the CDR3, the DNA is TGTGCCAGCTCACGGGGGCCTGATACAGATACGCAGTATTTT. This encodes CASSRGPDTDTQYF.

The V call is TRBV18, the J call TRBJ2-5, with 8 bases lining up with TRBD1. The V gene end was trimmed by 2 bases and the J gene end by 4 bases; junction bases not matched to a gene: 6. The CDR3 covers 15 residues. Germline V gene data show CDR1 as KGHSH and CDR2 as LQKENI. CDR3 nucleotides: TGTGCCAGCTCACCAAAGGCAGGGGGCCTAGAGACCCAGTACTTC. Its protein product is CASSPKAGGLETQYF.

This clone has only a few counts. This chain uses TRBV6-1 with TRBJ2-1; 12 bases are a match to TRBD2. Germline loops: CDR1 MNHNS, CDR2 SASEGT. V shed 4 bases, J shed 9 bases, and the junction held 7 bases outside the gene matches. The CDR3 covers 15 residues. This chain's CDR3 is CASSALAGGPSEQFF. CDR3 DNA: TGTGCCAGCAGTGCGCTAGCGGGGGGGCCCAGTGAGCAGTTCTTC.

This chain uses TRBV9 with TRBJ1-2, with D perhaps matching TRBD1 (6 bases). The CDR3 has 15 amino acids. Germline values: CDR1 SGDLS, CDR2 YYNGEE. Trimming stripped 2 bases from V and 3 bases from J, with 14 bases between. The CDR3 region has the DNA TGTGCCAGCAGCGTCACAGGGAGCACGTACTATGGCTACACCTTC. It yields the protein CASSVTGSTYYGYTF.

The V call is TRBV28, the J call TRBJ1-5; no clear D. From germline, CDR1 is MDHEN and CDR2 SYDVKM. The CDR3 covers 14 residues. V was shortened by 6 bases and J by 7 bases, with 16 bases between the two germline ends. The CDR3 loop is CASSPGDQFQPQHF. The CDR3 nucleotides read TGTGCCAGCAGCCCCGGGGATCAATTCCAGCCCCAGCATTTT.